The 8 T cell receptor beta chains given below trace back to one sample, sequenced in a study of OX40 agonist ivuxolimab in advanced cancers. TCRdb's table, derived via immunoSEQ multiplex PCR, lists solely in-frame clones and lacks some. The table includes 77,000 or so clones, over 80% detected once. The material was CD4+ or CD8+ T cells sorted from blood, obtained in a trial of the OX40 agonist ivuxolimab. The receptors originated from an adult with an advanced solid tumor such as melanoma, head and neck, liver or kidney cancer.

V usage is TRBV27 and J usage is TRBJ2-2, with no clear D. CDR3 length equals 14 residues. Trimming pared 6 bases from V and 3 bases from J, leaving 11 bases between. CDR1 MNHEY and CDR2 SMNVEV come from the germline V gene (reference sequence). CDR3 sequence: CASRMTRDTGELFF. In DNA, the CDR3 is TGTGCCAGCAGGATGACGAGAGACACCGGGGAGCTGTTTTTT.

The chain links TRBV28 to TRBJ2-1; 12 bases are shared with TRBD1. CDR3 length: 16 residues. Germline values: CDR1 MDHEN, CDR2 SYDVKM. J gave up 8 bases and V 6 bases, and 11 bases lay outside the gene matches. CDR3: CASRSTGTGGGDEQFF. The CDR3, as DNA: TGTGCCAGCAGATCAACGGGGACAGGGGGCGGCGATGAGCAGTTCTTC.

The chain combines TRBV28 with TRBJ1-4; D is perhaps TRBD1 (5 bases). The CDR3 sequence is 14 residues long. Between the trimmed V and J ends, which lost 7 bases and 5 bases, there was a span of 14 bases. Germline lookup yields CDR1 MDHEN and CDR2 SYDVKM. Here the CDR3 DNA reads TGTGCCAGCATTGATGGGACGGGAAATGAAAAACTGTTTTTT. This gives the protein CASIDGTGNEKLFF.

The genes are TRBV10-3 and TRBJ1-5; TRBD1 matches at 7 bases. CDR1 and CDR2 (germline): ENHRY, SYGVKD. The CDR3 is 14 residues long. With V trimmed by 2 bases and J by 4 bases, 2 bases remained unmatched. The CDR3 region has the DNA TGTGCCATCAGTGAGGGGGACAGAAATCAGCCCCAGCATTTT. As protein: CAISEGDRNQPQHF.

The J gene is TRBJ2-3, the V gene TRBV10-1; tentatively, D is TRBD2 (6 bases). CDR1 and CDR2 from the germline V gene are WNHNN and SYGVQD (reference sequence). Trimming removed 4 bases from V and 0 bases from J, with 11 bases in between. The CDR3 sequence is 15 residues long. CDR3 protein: CASSGSSESTDTQYF. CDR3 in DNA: TGCGCCAGCAGTGGCTCTAGCGAGAGCACAGATACGCAGTATTTT.

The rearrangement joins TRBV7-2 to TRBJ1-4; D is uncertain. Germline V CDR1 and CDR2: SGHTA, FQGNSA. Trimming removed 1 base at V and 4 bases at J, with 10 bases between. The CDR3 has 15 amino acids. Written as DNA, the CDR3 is TGTGCCAGCAGCTTAGTTTCTGGGGTTAATGAAAAACTGTTTTTT. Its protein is CASSLVSGVNEKLFF. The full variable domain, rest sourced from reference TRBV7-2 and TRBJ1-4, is GAGVSQSPSNKVTEKGKDVELRCDPISGHTALYWYRQSLGQGLEFLIYFQGNSAPDKSGLPSDRFSAERTGGSVSTLTIQRTQQEDSAVYLCASSLVSGVNEKLFFGSGTQLSVL.

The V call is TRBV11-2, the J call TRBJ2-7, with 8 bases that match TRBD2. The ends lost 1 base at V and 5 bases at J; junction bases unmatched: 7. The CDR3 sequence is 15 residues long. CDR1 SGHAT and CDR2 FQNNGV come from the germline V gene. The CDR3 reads CASSLGSGSLNEQYF. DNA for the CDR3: TGTGCCAGCAGCTTAGGCAGCGGGAGTCTGAACGAGCAGTACTTC.

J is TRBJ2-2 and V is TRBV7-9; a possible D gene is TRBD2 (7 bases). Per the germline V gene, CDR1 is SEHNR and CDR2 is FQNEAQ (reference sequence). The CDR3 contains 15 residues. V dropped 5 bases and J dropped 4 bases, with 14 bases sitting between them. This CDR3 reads CASSPAGASTGELFF. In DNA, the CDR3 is TGTGCCAGCAGCCCGGCGGGGGCATCCACCGGGGAGCTGTTTTTT.